This T cell receptor beta chain was sequenced for a study of beta chain features in type 1 diabetes. Study-wide points: In these data, an HLA type influence on TCRB rearrangement remained unresolved. For patients, the naive, central memory and Treg TCRB repertoires appeared more alike than for healthy donors. When Type 1 diabetes patients were examined, their TCRB CDR3s proved moderately but significantly shorter in all four CD4+ subsets. Cells expressing TCR highly could be over-represented by cDNA sequencing.

Of note for this clone: No antigen is known for it.

Germline V gene data show CDR1 as SGHAT and CDR2 as FQNNGV. This CDR3 region has 18 residues. V lost 5 bases and J lost 7; bases outside the gene matches: 18. Investigators reverse transcribed all isolated RNA, so they sequenced expressed TCRB transcripts. Clones were sequenced by immunoSEQ multiplex PCR, and TCRdb holds only the in-frame ones, with some missing. The sample shows 120,000 to 150,000 clones, 9% to 10% of them seen only once. The chain joins TRBV11-2 to TRBJ2-3; TRBD2 matches at 10 bases. The TCR was taken from a woman aged 40-49 years in good health. Sequencing was performed on central memory CD4+ T cells from blood. The CDR3 reads CASSPIHRTSGAPYTQYF. The CDR3 nucleotides read TGTGCCAGCAGCCCCATACATCGAACTAGCGGGGCCCCATATACGCAGTATTTT.